Listed below are T cell receptor beta chains from one sample, sequenced in a study of cytomegalovirus exposure and HLA in healthy donors. Libraries were prepared by immunoSEQ multiplex PCR; TCRdb keeps only in-frame clonotypes and omits some of them. The repertoire has more than 150,000 clones, more than 75% of them found once; the top ten carry 2% to 3%. The source material was PBMCs. These receptors all come from a woman aged 45 to 65 in good health and CMV-seropositive. The CDR3 runs from the conserved cysteine through the conserved F or W. D genes are given only for firm matches. Part of the rows lack a size; the others show once, few, many or a class for expanded clones.

V: TRBV18
J: TRBJ1-3
D: TRBD1
length: 13
size: -
CDR3: CASSRTGGNTIYF
DNA: TGTGCCAGCTCGCGGACAGGGGGAAACACCATATATTTT

V: TRBV5-4
J: TRBJ1-4
D: TRBD1
length: 14
size: -
CDR3: CASRRQGTNEKLFF
DNA: TGTGCCAGCAGACGACAGGGGACTAATGAAAAACTGTTTTTT

V: TRBV6-5
J: TRBJ2-5
D: TRBD1
length: 13
size: -
CDR3: CASKGAFQETQYF
DNA: TGTGCCAGCAAGGGGGCTTTCCAAGAGACCCAGTACTTC

V: TRBV7-3
J: TRBJ2-3
D: TRBD2
length: 13
size: -
CDR3: CASSPTSSDTQYF
DNA: TGTGCCAGCAGCCCGACTAGCTCAGATACGCAGTATTTT

V: TRBV7-8
J: TRBJ1-2
D: -
length: 16
size: -
CDR3: CASSLVKTTLNCGYTF
DNA: TGTGCCAGCAGCCTTGTGAAGACAACATTAAACTGTGGCTACACCTTC

V: TRBV7-2
J: TRBJ2-3
D: -
length: 15
size: -
CDR3: CASSARPGITDTQYF
DNA: TGTGCCAGCAGCGCGAGGCCAGGGATCACAGATACGCAGTATTTT

V: TRBV19
J: TRBJ2-1
D: TRBD2
length: 17
size: -
CDR3: CASSHALLAGAYNEQFF
DNA: TGTGCCAGTAGCCATGCCCTACTAGCGGGGGCCTACAATGAGCAGTTCTTC

V: TRBV4-1
J: TRBJ2-7
D: -
length: 15
size: -
CDR3: CASSQENDGNYEQYF
DNA: TGCGCCAGCAGCCAAGAGAACGACGGAAACTACGAGCAGTACTTC

V: TRBV7-9
J: TRBJ2-5
D: TRBD2
length: 14
size: -
CDR3: CASSRTSGKETQYF
DNA: TGTGCCAGCAGCCGGACTAGCGGCAAAGAGACCCAGTACTTC

V: TRBV10-2
J: TRBJ2-7
D: TRBD2
length: 15
size: once
CDR3: CASSEPAGGSYEQYF
DNA: TGCGCCAGCAGTGAGCCTGCGGGGGGGTCGTACGAGCAGTACTTC

V: TRBV4-1
J: TRBJ2-3
D: -
length: 15
size: -
CDR3: CASSPGTRFTDAQYF
DNA: TGCGCCAGCAGCCCTGGGACTCGATTCACAGATGCGCAGTATTTT

V: TRBV9
J: TRBJ2-3
D: TRBD1
length: 15
size: -
CDR3: CASSNRGRVADTQYF
DNA: TGTGCCAGCAGCAACAGGGGGCGAGTCGCAGATACGCAGTATTTT

V: TRBV5-1
J: TRBJ2-5
D: TRBD2
length: 17
size: -
CDR3: CASSLAAQRGAQETQYF
DNA: TGCGCCAGCAGCTTGGCAGCCCAGCGGGGGGCGCAAGAGACCCAGTACTTC

V: TRBV5-1
J: TRBJ1-4
D: -
length: 14
size: -
CDR3: CASSPGTFSEKLFF
DNA: TGCGCCAGCAGCCCTGGGACATTCTCTGAAAAACTGTTTTTT

V: TRBV9
J: TRBJ2-5
D: -
length: 13
size: -
CDR3: CASSVSGQETQYF
DNA: TGTGCCAGCAGCGTAAGCGGTCAAGAGACCCAGTACTTC

V: TRBV7-3
J: TRBJ2-1
D: TRBD2
length: 18
size: -
CDR3: CASSLTASGLAVDNEQFF
DNA: TGTGCCAGCAGCTTAACCGCTTCGGGGCTAGCGGTCGACAATGAGCAGTTCTTC

V: TRBV6-6
J: TRBJ1-5
D: -
length: 12
size: -
CDR3: CASSSGRQPQHF
DNA: TGTGCCAGCAGTTCCGGTCGGCAGCCCCAGCATTTT

V: TRBV4-2
J: TRBJ1-1
D: TRBD1
length: 21
size: -
CDR3: CASSQDRYRGGNPRGNTEAFF
DNA: TGTGCCAGCAGCCAAGATCGGTACAGGGGGGGAAACCCACGAGGTAACACTGAAGCTTTCTTT

V: TRBV15
J: TRBJ1-5
D: TRBD1
length: 14
size: -
CDR3: CATSSGQGPQPQHF
DNA: TGTGCCACCAGCAGTGGACAGGGACCCCAGCCCCAGCATTTT

V: TRBV2
J: TRBJ1-6
D: TRBD1
length: 14
size: -
CDR3: CASSEGGQYSPLHF
DNA: TGTGCCAGCAGTGAAGGGGGACAGTATTCACCCCTCCACTTT

V: TRBV7-2
J: TRBJ1-6
D: -
length: 13
size: -
CDR3: CASSSEGGSPLHF
DNA: TGTGCCAGCAGCTCGGAGGGAGGTTCACCCCTCCACTTT

V: TRBV9
J: TRBJ2-7
D: TRBD2
length: 14
size: -
CDR3: CASNTGGANYEQYF
DNA: TGTGCCAGCAATACCGGGGGGGCCAACTACGAGCAGTACTTC

V: TRBV7-2
J: TRBJ2-3
D: TRBD2
length: 19
size: -
CDR3: CASSLASGGAGYRADTQYF
DNA: TGTGCCAGCAGCTTAGCTAGCGGGGGGGCGGGGTACCGGGCAGATACGCAGTATTTT

V: TRBV7-2
J: TRBJ2-3
D: TRBD1
length: 14
size: -
CDR3: CASSLGQNTDTQYF
DNA: TGTGCCAGCAGCTTGGGACAGAACACAGATACGCAGTATTTT

V: TRBV18
J: TRBJ2-7
D: -
length: 14
size: once
CDR3: CASSYSTTEYEQYF
DNA: TGTGCCAGCTCTTACTCGACTACGGAGTACGAGCAGTACTTC

V: TRBV9
J: TRBJ2-1
D: -
length: 16
size: -
CDR3: CASSVRNSPGSNEQFF
DNA: TGTGCCAGCAGCGTTCGAAACAGCCCCGGATCGAATGAGCAGTTCTTC

V: TRBV5-4
J: TRBJ2-7
D: -
length: 15
size: once
CDR3: CASSLGTGILYEQYF
DNA: TGTGCCAGCAGCTTGGGAACAGGGATACTCTACGAGCAGTACTTC

V: TRBV30
J: TRBJ1-1
D: -
length: 15
size: -
CDR3: CAWSSQGRTNTEAFF
DNA: TGTGCCTGGAGTTCACAGGGACGGACGAACACTGAAGCTTTCTTT

V: TRBV7-6
J: TRBJ2-1
D: -
length: 17
size: -
CDR3: CASSSLGGPLATNEQFF
DNA: TGTGCCAGCAGCTCTTTGGGGGGGCCTTTGGCGACTAATGAGCAGTTCTTC

V: TRBV27
J: TRBJ1-4
D: TRBD1
length: 18
size: few
CDR3: CASRPLLLQTGEDEKLFF
DNA: TGTGCCAGCAGACCCCTTCTCCTTCAGACAGGGGAGGATGAAAAACTGTTTTTT

V: TRBV2
J: TRBJ1-3
D: -
length: 13
size: few
CDR3: CASRDNSGNTIYF
DNA: TGTGCCAGCAGGGACAACTCTGGAAACACCATATATTTT

V: TRBV10-1
J: TRBJ1-2
D: TRBD1
length: 13
size: -
CDR3: CASSDRTGKGYTF
DNA: TGCGCCAGCAGTGATCGGACAGGGAAGGGCTACACCTTC

V: TRBV7-9
J: TRBJ1-1
D: -
length: 11
size: -
CDR3: CASSPFAEAFF
DNA: TGTGCCAGCAGCCCCTTCGCTGAAGCTTTCTTT

V: TRBV2
J: TRBJ2-5
D: -
length: 15
size: -
CDR3: CASTLGGGAGKTQYF
DNA: TGTGCCAGCACATTGGGAGGGGGGGCCGGAAAGACCCAGTACTTC

V: TRBV7-2
J: TRBJ2-7
D: -
length: 16
size: -
CDR3: CASSLGLQRGTGEQYF
DNA: TGTGCCAGCAGCTTAGGTCTTCAAAGGGGGACGGGCGAGCAGTACTTC

V: TRBV18
J: TRBJ1-1
D: -
length: 16
size: -
CDR3: CASSPESGHRNTEAFF
DNA: TGTGCCAGCTCACCCGAATCGGGACACCGGAACACTGAAGCTTTCTTT

V: TRBV7-2
J: TRBJ2-5
D: TRBD2
length: 17
size: -
CDR3: CASSLGIAGEYQETQYF
DNA: TGTGCCAGCAGCTTAGGGATAGCGGGGGAGTACCAAGAGACCCAGTACTTC

V: TRBV18
J: TRBJ1-2
D: TRBD1
length: 17
size: -
CDR3: CASSLTRDRVYNYGYTF
DNA: TGTGCCAGCTCATTAACCCGGGACAGGGTTTATAACTATGGCTACACCTTC

V: TRBV6-5
J: TRBJ1-2
D: -
length: 15
size: -
CDR3: CASSYSTGGNYGYTF
DNA: TGTGCCAGCAGTTACTCGACAGGCGGAAACTATGGCTACACCTTC

V: TRBV6-5
J: TRBJ2-7
D: TRBD1
length: 15
size: -
CDR3: CASNTRGQGGNEQYF
DNA: TGTGCCAGCAATACCAGGGGACAGGGGGGTAACGAGCAGTACTTC

V: TRBV27
J: TRBJ1-3
D: TRBD1
length: 16
size: -
CDR3: CASSPSRGLSGNTIYF
DNA: TGTGCCAGCAGTCCCTCCAGGGGGCTCTCTGGAAACACCATATATTTT

V: TRBV6-5
J: TRBJ1-1
D: -
length: 14
size: once
CDR3: CASSGGTRDTEAFF
DNA: TGTGCCAGCAGTGGGGGGACGCGGGACACTGAAGCTTTCTTT

V: TRBV7-2
J: TRBJ1-2
D: TRBD1
length: 14
size: -
CDR3: CASSRTGGAEGYTF
DNA: TGTGCCAGCAGTCGGACAGGGGGCGCGGAGGGCTACACCTTC

V: TRBV10-3
J: TRBJ1-5
D: -
length: 14
size: -
CDR3: CATHPAGGDQPQHF
DNA: TGTGCCACGCACCCCGCTGGGGGCGATCAGCCCCAGCATTTT

V: TRBV5-4
J: TRBJ1-6
D: TRBD1
length: 19
size: -
CDR3: CASSLETGVGSSYNSPLHF
DNA: TGTGCCAGCAGCTTGGAGACAGGGGTTGGGAGCTCCTATAATTCACCCCTCCACTTT

V: TRBV13
J: TRBJ1-2
D: TRBD1
length: 17
size: -
CDR3: CASSPPQGAGGYYGYTF
DNA: TGTGCCAGCAGTCCCCCCCAGGGGGCAGGGGGTTACTATGGCTACACCTTC

V: TRBV2
J: TRBJ1-6
D: TRBD1
length: 15
size: -
CDR3: CASSELDRANSPLHF
DNA: TGTGCCAGCAGTGAGTTGGACAGGGCGAATTCACCCCTCCACTTT

V: TRBV27
J: TRBJ2-1
D: TRBD2
length: 15
size: -
CDR3: CASSLKGLANNEQFF
DNA: TGTGCCAGCAGTTTAAAGGGACTAGCCAACAATGAGCAGTTCTTC

V: TRBV7-2
J: TRBJ2-7
D: -
length: 18
size: -
CDR3: CASSLNPPIGGVSYEQYF
DNA: TGTGCCAGCAGCTTAAATCCCCCCATTGGAGGCGTCTCCTACGAGCAGTACTTC

V: TRBV5-5
J: TRBJ1-5
D: -
length: 15
size: -
CDR3: CASQPTGRGKQPQHF
DNA: TGTGCCAGCCAGCCAACGGGGCGGGGCAAGCAGCCCCAGCATTTT

V: TRBV28
J: TRBJ2-4
D: TRBD1
length: 16
size: once
CDR3: CASSLPGQLAKNIQYF
DNA: TGTGCCAGCAGTTTGCCGGGACAGCTAGCCAAAAACATTCAGTACTTC

V: TRBV4-2
J: TRBJ2-1
D: TRBD2
length: 15
size: -
CDR3: CASSPDRTSGTEQFF
DNA: TGTGCCAGCAGCCCCGACCGGACTAGCGGGACTGAGCAGTTCTTC

V: TRBV5-8
J: TRBJ2-7
D: TRBD1
length: 15
size: -
CDR3: CASSFRGQPPFEQYF
DNA: TGTGCCAGCAGCTTTAGGGGACAGCCCCCTTTCGAGCAGTACTTC

V: TRBV6-6
J: TRBJ1-1
D: TRBD1
length: 13
size: -
CDR3: CASRDRDFTEAFF
DNA: TGTGCCAGCAGAGACAGGGATTTTACTGAAGCTTTCTTT

V: TRBV18
J: TRBJ2-3
D: -
length: 15
size: -
CDR3: CASSPRQGGTDTQYF
DNA: TGTGCCAGCTCACCTAGGCAGGGCGGCACAGATACGCAGTATTTT

V: TRBV9
J: TRBJ2-7
D: TRBD1
length: 17
size: -
CDR3: CASSVGSVTGGSYEQYF
DNA: TGTGCCAGCAGCGTAGGGTCGGTCACAGGGGGTTCCTACGAGCAGTACTTC

V: TRBV5-1
J: TRBJ1-6
D: -
length: 16
size: -
CDR3: CASSIRESTSDSPLHF
DNA: TGCGCCAGCAGCATCCGGGAGTCAACGTCGGATTCACCCCTCCACTTT

V: TRBV18
J: TRBJ2-3
D: -
length: 16
size: few
CDR3: CASSPSQGGATDTQYF
DNA: TGTGCCAGCTCACCCTCCCAGGGAGGTGCCACAGATACGCAGTATTTT

V: TRBV11-2
J: TRBJ2-5
D: -
length: 14
size: -
CDR3: CASSLAGVGETQYF
DNA: TGTGCCAGCAGCTTAGCGGGGGTCGGGGAGACCCAGTACTTC